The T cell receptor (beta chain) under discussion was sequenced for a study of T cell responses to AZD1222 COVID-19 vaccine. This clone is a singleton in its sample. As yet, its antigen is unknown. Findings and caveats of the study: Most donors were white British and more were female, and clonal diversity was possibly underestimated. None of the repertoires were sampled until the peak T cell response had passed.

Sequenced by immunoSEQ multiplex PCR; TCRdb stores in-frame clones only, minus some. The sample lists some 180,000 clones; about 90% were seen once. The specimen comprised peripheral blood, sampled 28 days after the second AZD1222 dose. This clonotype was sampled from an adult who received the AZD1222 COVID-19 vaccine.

CDR3 coding DNA: TGTGCCAGCAGCGTGGGCAGTAGCACAGATACGCAGTATTTT. It translates to CASSVGSSTDTQYF. The chain recombines TRBV9 with TRBJ2-3; D is unresolved. Germline values: CDR1 SGDLS, CDR2 YYNGEE. This CDR3 comprises 14 residues. Trimming removed 2 bases at V and 0 bases at J, with 7 bases between.